Below are 3 T cell receptor beta chains sequenced from a single sample in a study of blood T cell repertoires in COVID-19. The table came from immunoSEQ multiplex PCR; TCRdb's copy has only in-frame clones and leaves some out. The data hold fewer than 85,000 clones, with around 79% observed a single time. Sequenced: peripheral blood. These receptors all stem from a man aged 55 to 70 with acute or convalescent COVID-19.

On this clone: The identical CDR3 is also encoded by other nucleotide sequences in the sample. V is TRBV5-1 and J is TRBJ2-3; tentatively, D is TRBD1 (5 bases). V was trimmed by 0 bases and J by 0 bases, leaving 8 bases between them. In germline, CDR1 is SGHRS, CDR2 YFSETQ. The CDR3 totals 15 residues. The CDR3 sequence is CASSLGGTSTDTQYF. DNA of the CDR3: TGCGCCAGCAGCTTGGGGGGCACAAGCACAGATACGCAGTATTTT.

V and J are TRBV11-1 and TRBJ2-7; TRBD2 aligns across 8 bases. The CDR3 loop spans 15 amino acids. The trim removed 5 bases at V and 2 bases at J, leaving 8 bases unmatched. The V gene's germline CDR1 is SGHAT and CDR2 FQDESV (reference sequence). The CDR3 DNA sequence: TGTGCCAGCAGCATCGGGGGGGGCATGACCTACGAGCAGTACTTC. Encoded protein: CASSIGGGMTYEQYF.

The chain couples TRBV7-3 to TRBJ2-1, with 7 bases lining up with TRBD2. Trimming took 5 bases from V and 9 from J; bases not matched to a gene: 10. This CDR3 comprises 14 residues. Germline V CDR1 and CDR2: SGHTA, FQGTGA. Here the CDR3 DNA reads TGTGCCAGCAGCCGCGGGAGCTCGGGGAGTGAGCAGTTCTTC. This sequence encodes CASSRGSSGSEQFF.